The sample holds a few counts of the clone carrying this TCR beta chain. The time point is: after neoadjuvant nivolumab, at surgical resection. This specimen comes from a study of neoadjuvant anti-PD-1 for oral cavity cancer. Some clones are missing from TCRdb's copy, which holds only in-frame ones; the method was immunoSEQ multiplex PCR. The sample includes 9,500 to 15,000 clones, 71% of them seen just once. Germline CDR1 reads MGHRA; CDR2 reads YSYEKL. Deletions cut 1 base from V and 2 bases from J, with 10 bases between. CDR3 length equals 15 residues. The V and J genes are TRBV4-1 and TRBJ2-3; D gene unclear. Here the sequenced sample was PBMCs, taken after nivolumab (anti-PD-1) treatment. This TCR was recovered from a person aged 35-79 years with oral cavity squamous cell carcinoma. The CDR3 loop is CASSQVRGNTDTQYF. Written as DNA, the CDR3 is TGCGCCAGCAGCCAAGTCCGCGGAAACACAGATACGCAGTATTTT.